Listed here are 3 T cell receptor beta chains from one sample, sequenced in a study of PD-1 blockade in classical Hodgkin lymphoma. Specified time point: cycle 4 day 1 (C4D1), after about 6 weeks of nivolumab. Each patient relapsed following autologous stem cell transplantation, and prior brentuximab vedotin exposure differed. TCRdb keeps only in-frame clones here, not all; method: immunoSEQ multiplex PCR. The data show 15,000 to 20,000 clones, 75% to 85% seen once. The input for sequencing was peripheral blood mononuclear cells (PBMCs), taken before the fourth cycle of nivolumab. The source is a human donor with classical Hodgkin lymphoma.

The chain combines TRBV4-3 with TRBJ2-5; no firm D call. The CDR3 totals 11 residues. CDR1 and CDR2 from the germline V gene are LGHNA and YSLEER. The V gene lost 6 bases and the J gene lost 4 bases, with 6 bases spanning the gap. The CDR3 is CASSLAETQYF. The DNA of the CDR3 is TGCGCCAGCAGTTTAGCAGAGACCCAGTACTTC.

This chain connects TRBV15 to TRBJ2-1; D perhaps matches TRBD2 (7 bases). This CDR3 has 13 residues. Trimming cost V 3 bases and J 9 bases, with 12 bases left between them. Germline V gene data show CDR1 as LNHNV and CDR2 as YYDKDF (reference sequence). CDR3 sequence reads: CATSRGGRPEQFF. The CDR3, as DNA: TGTGCCACCAGCAGGGGGGGGCGGCCTGAGCAGTTCTTC.

This clone was recorded a few times. The J gene is TRBJ2-3, the V gene TRBV19; D is unclear. The CDR3 extends over 13 amino acids. CDR1 is LNHDA and CDR2 is SQIVND in the germline V gene (reference sequence). V was cut by 1 base and J by 2 bases, with 4 bases left in between. CDR3 sequence: CASSIGTTDTQYF. The CDR3 nucleotides read TGTGCCAGTAGTATAGGGACCACAGATACGCAGTATTTT. Supplemented by reference TRBV19 and TRBJ2-3, the full variable domain reads DGGITQSPKYLFRKEGQNVTLSCEQNLNHDAMYWYRQDPGQGLRLIYYSQIVNDFQKGDIAEGYSVSREKKESFPLTVTSAQKNPTAFYLCASSIGTTDTQYFGPGTRLTVL.